The rows below give T cell receptor beta chains drawn from one sample of a study of blood T cells in healthy people across ages. MiXCR was run by TCRdb on the 5' RACE reads, yielding one entry per CDR3 protein. This sample has 800,000 to 900,000 distinct CDR3 sequences, with about 59% found just once. Material for sequencing was blood. The source of these receptors is a man aged 25 to 45 in good health. Both conserved end residues are part of each CDR3.

V gene | CDR3 protein
TRBV6-6 | CASSSRAATNEKLFF
TRBV4-2 | CASSQYLAGVFTDTQYF
TRBV7-2 | CASSPHRAQPQHF
TRBV10-3 | CAGGEETQYF
TRBV7-2 | CASSPNLAGGLYF
TRBV4-3 | CASSQDAYRKSYNEQFF
TRBV12-3/TRBV12-4 | CASRERTAYEQYF
TRBV7-2 | CASSRVTGGNEQYF
TRBV6-2/TRBV6-3 | CASSTVTHARVSEQFF
TRBV5-7 | CASSLLPVRVFGYTF
TRBV25-1 | CASNRVGGNSPLHF
TRBV7-3 | CASSLRPGGEYEQYF
TRBV2 | CASQTGHSYGYTF
TRBV5-6 | CASSARVNEQFF
TRBV20-1 | CSAMITHTEAFF
TRBV7-6 | CASSTPAGGVETLYF
TRBV28 | CASARTSGGQETQYF
TRBV9 | CASSPAPDQPQHF
TRBV7-6 | CASSRVSSGGFTDTQYF
TRBV20-1 | CSAGGQRSTNEKLFF
TRBV20-1 | CGRSGGSTDTQYF
TRBV7-8 | CASSLTTAQETQYF
TRBV12-3/TRBV12-4 | CASSSPGLLNTGELFF
TRBV27 | CASRTGVGLYNEQFF
TRBV9 | CASSVLGRSTDTQYF
TRBV7-8 | CASSLGGATGAYQETQYF
TRBV7-2 | CASSAQGANSYEQYF
TRBV2 | CARGSHTEAFF
TRBV5-6 | CASSSGGGASQETQYF
TRBV12-3/TRBV12-4 | CASSLLGATSRDTQYF
TRBV12-3/TRBV12-4 | CASSLPQGLYGYTF
TRBV4-2 | CASSLEQGAEQPQHF
TRBV3-1 | CASSQGTTLYSSYNEQFF
TRBV11-2 | CASSLGLGVAYNEQFF
TRBV9 | CASSVAGGPFRRYF
TRBV12-3/TRBV12-4 | CASSSSGNKNIQYF
TRBV2 | CADHWGLAKETQYF
TRBV20-1 | CSADPSYNEQFF
TRBV7-3 | CASSPTLDTQYF
TRBV24-1 | CATGDREGIGDTQYF
TRBV27 | CASSRTGGSYGYTF
TRBV9 | CASSTARANEQFF
TRBV28 | CASSGALQETQYF
TRBV7-2 | CASSLVGYVQYF
TRBV6-5 | CASTYSWGDSGANVLTF
TRBV28 | CASRAPLAKNIQYF
TRBV7-2 | CASSQGGRRGGYTF
TRBV5-1 | CASSLKPGLPQETQYF
TRBV4-3 | CASSQVGGLDTYEQYF
TRBV4-3 | CASSQGSHQYF
TRBV6-2/TRBV6-3 | CASSYLGDHQETQYF
TRBV6-5 | CASSYFGGRTDTQYF
TRBV4-3 | CASSQGGVGDTQYF
TRBV2 | CASKIRQGWEKLFF
TRBV20-1 | CSARRLAGGLFDEQFF